The 21 T cell receptor beta chains in this list originate from one sample, sequenced in a study of Tregs in tolerant kidney transplant recipients. Using immunoSEQ multiplex PCR, the repertoire was profiled, and TCRdb retains in-frame clones only, with some absent. The listing records 50,000 or so clones. Specimen: CD4+ T cells from blood, collected before the transplant. The receptors shown here come from a human donor who received a combined kidney and bone marrow transplant.

In the case of this clone: The read is 3 residues too short to cover the CDR3 end, so that end is filled in from the germline J gene. The rearrangement joins TRBV6-2 or TRBV6-3 to TRBJ1-2; 9 bases align to TRBD1. The germline V gene has CDR1 MNHEY and CDR2 SVGEGT. Losses at the gene ends were 5 bases for V and 4 bases for J; bases not matched to a gene: 5. The CDR3 has 14 amino acids. CDR3 DNA, as far as it was read: TGTGCCAGCAGTGATCCGGGACAGGGCTATGGC. Residues: CASSDPGQGYG. The whole CDR3 protein reads CASSDPGQGYGYTF.

Points on this clone: The DNA ends 3 residues before the CDR3 does, and the rest of the CDR3 is filled in from the germline J gene. The chain combines TRBV29-1 with TRBJ2-5, with 7 bases fitting TRBD1. Germline CDR1 and CDR2: SQVTM and ANQGSEA. This CDR3 comprises 12 residues. V was clipped by 6 bases and J by 4 bases; unmatched bases: 5. The CDR3 loop is CSVLNRGETQYF. The sequenced part of the CDR3 DNA is TGCAGCGTCCTCAACAGGGGAGAGACC.

CDR3 loop: CASSLETGRQETQYF. The sequenced CDR3 bases are TGCGCCAGCAGCTTGGAGACAGGGCGACAAGAGACC. The V call is TRBV5-1, the J call TRBJ2-5, with 7 nucleotides matching TRBD1. The read ends 3 residues early relative to the CDR3; the germline J gene fills the gap. Germline values: CDR1 SGHRS, CDR2 YFSETQ. V dropped 0 bases and J dropped 2; count of bases not matched to a gene: 4. The CDR3 loop spans 15 amino acids.

CDR3 bases read: TGTGCCAGCAGCGTCCAGGGTATA. This translates into CASSVQGI. The CDR3 reads in full as CASSVQGIAFF. The gene calls are TRBV7-2 and TRBJ1-1, with D maybe TRBD1 (5 bases). Read data end 3 residues before the CDR3 end; the end is taken from the germline J gene. Germline V gene data show CDR1 as SGHTA and CDR2 as FQGNSA. The CDR3 is 11 amino acids.

CDR3 DNA, as far as it was read: TGTGCCAGCAGCTTGCCCCGGACAGGCTCCTACGAG. This gives the protein CASSLPRTGSYE. The whole CDR3 sequence is CASSLPRTGSYEQYF. V and J are TRBV5-6 and TRBJ2-7; TRBD1 matches at 7 bases. The CDR3 end falls 3 residues outside the read, so it is completed with the germline J gene. The CDR3 is 15 residues long. The germline gives CDR1 SGHDT, CDR2 YYEEEE. J was trimmed by 0 bases and V by 1 base; bases with no gene match: 4.

Notes on this clone: The sequence runs out 3 residues before the end of the CDR3; the remainder is reconstructed from the germline J gene. The chain joins TRBV2 to TRBJ2-1, with TRBD2 identical over 11 bases. Germline CDR1 SNHLY, CDR2 FYNNEI. This CDR3 comprises 17 residues. Losses at the gene ends were 5 bases for V and 5 bases for J; bases not matched to a gene: 11. The sequenced part of the CDR3 DNA is TGTGCCAGCAGTTATAGGGTAGCGGGGGGGAAAAACAATGAG. Its translation is CASSYRVAGGKNNE. The whole CDR3 region reads CASSYRVAGGKNNEQFF.

On this clone itself: The CDR3 goes on 3 residues after the read ends, and that part is filled in from the germline J gene. The chain links TRBV2 to TRBJ1-2; 9 bases line up with TRBD1. The CDR3 contains 14 residues. Per germline, CDR1 SNHLY and CDR2 FYNNEI. V shed 6 bases and J 7 bases; nucleotides not matched to a gene: 9. The CDR3 reads CASRGPGTGSGYTF. The sequenced CDR3 bases are TGTGCCAGCAGGGGTCCCGGGACAGGGTCTGGC.

With regard to this clone: Read data end 3 residues before the CDR3 end; the end is taken from the germline J gene. The chain combines TRBV6-2 or TRBV6-3 with TRBJ1-5; 10 bases line up with TRBD1. The V gene's germline CDR1 is MNHEY and CDR2 SVGEGT. The CDR3 has 15 amino acids. V gave up 6 bases and J gave up 1 base; unmatched junction bases: 3. Here the CDR3 reads CASRKGQGSNQPQHF. The part of the CDR3 DNA that was read is TGTGCCAGCAGGAAGGGACAGGGGAGCAATCAGCCC.

The CDR3 reads CASSEDWAVNYGYTF. The CDR3 DNA, read in part, is TGTGCCAGCAGTGAAGATTGGGCAGTAAACTATGGC. This rearrangement joins TRBV2 to TRBJ1-2, with no clear D. With the read ending 3 residues before the CDR3 end, the germline J gene is used to fill in that end. The CDR3 is 15 residues long. Germline CDR1 SNHLY, CDR2 FYNNEI. V lost 1 base and J 2 bases, leaving 11 bases between the germline ends.

CDR3 protein: CASSLGGGADTIYF. CDR3 DNA (partial): TGTGCCAGCAGCTTAGGCGGGGGGGCAGACACC. The chain uses TRBV7-2 and TRBJ1-3; TRBD1 might be the D (6 bases). The CDR3 is cut off 3 residues early in the read; its end comes from the germline J gene. The CDR3 runs to 14 residues. V lost 1 base and J 8 bases, leaving 12 bases between the germline ends. Germline CDR1 reads SGHTA; CDR2 reads FQGNSA.

Of note for this clone: The read halts 3 residues ahead of the CDR3 end, with the missing end drawn from the germline J gene. This chain uses TRBV19 with TRBJ2-3, with D perhaps matching TRBD1 or TRBD2 (5 bases each). This CDR3 comprises 13 residues. Germline CDR1 LNHDA, CDR2 SQIVND (reference sequence). CDR3 in amino acids: CASSILNEGPQYF. The sequenced CDR3 bases are TGTGCCAGTAGTATACTGAATGAGGGGCCG.

CDR3 region: CASSLIRDIQYF. Partial CDR3 DNA: TGTGCCAGCAGCTTGATCAGGGACATT. The chain links TRBV7-9 to TRBJ2-4, with a weak D call TRBD1 (5 bases). The missing CDR3 end, 3 residues past where the read stops, is filled in from the germline J gene. CDR1 and CDR2 from the germline V gene are SEHNR and FQNEAQ (reference sequence). The V gene lost 3 bases and the J gene lost 8 bases, with 8 bases spanning the gap. The CDR3 totals 12 residues.

As to this clone: The CDR3 extends 3 residues past the end of the read, so its final part is completed from the germline J gene. The V gene is TRBV6-1, the J gene TRBJ1-2; D not resolved. CDR3 length: 14 residues. Per germline, CDR1 MNHNS and CDR2 SASEGT. The V end lost 4 bases, the J end lost 5 bases, and 14 bases lay between the germline ends. The DNA read from the CDR3 is TGTGCCAGCAGTGGACAAAGTGGGCCGTATGGC. The encoded protein is CASSGQSGPYG. The CDR3 in full is CASSGQSGPYGYTF.

Of note for this clone: The CDR3 is cut off 3 residues early in the read; its end comes from the germline J gene. The V and J genes are TRBV7-2 and TRBJ1-2; D is possibly TRBD1 (5 bases). The germline V gene has CDR1 SGHTA and CDR2 FQGNSA. CDR3 length: 15 residues. The part of the CDR3 DNA that was read is TGTGCCAGCAGCTTAGCGGGTACAGGCTTTCGCGGC. Protein: CASSLAGTGFRG. The full CDR3 protein reads CASSLAGTGFRGYTF.

To note about this clone: The read ends 3 residues before the CDR3 terminus; that terminus is restored from the germline J gene. The rearrangement links TRBV6-1 to TRBJ2-2; 10 positions agree with TRBD1. This CDR3 has 16 amino acids. Looked up from germline, CDR1 is MNHNS and CDR2 is SASEGT. J lost 4 bases, V lost 4 bases, and 6 bases had no gene match. The CDR3 DNA, read in part, is TGTGCCAGCAGTGGGACAGGGGGTGGAACCACCGGGGAG. It specifies CASSGTGGGTTGE. The entire CDR3 protein reads CASSGTGGGTTGELFF.

As regards this clone: The CDR3 is cut off 3 residues early in the read; its end comes from the germline J gene. The chain combines TRBV5-1 with TRBJ2-1; TRBD1 might be the D (6 bases). The V end was cut by 2 bases, the J end by 4 bases, with 10 bases between. CDR3 length: 14 residues. From germline, CDR1 is SGHRS and CDR2 YFSETQ. This CDR3 is CASSFGTLYNEQFF. The covered CDR3 bases are TGCGCCAGCAGCTTCGGGACACTTTACAATGAG. The entire variable domain, with the rest obtained from reference TRBV5-1 and TRBJ2-1, is as follows: KAGVTQTPRYLIKTRGQQVTLSCSPISGHRSVSWYQQTPGQGLQFLFEYFSETQRNKGNFPGRFSGRQFSNSRSEMNVSTLELGDSALYLCASSFGTLYNEQFFGPGTRLTVL.

Details on this clone: The read ends 3 residues early relative to the CDR3; the germline J gene fills the gap. This chain uses TRBV18 with TRBJ2-7; 10 nucleotides align to TRBD1. CDR1 and CDR2 from the germline V gene are KGHSH and LQKENI. The V segment lost 2 bases and the J segment 4 bases; nucleotides outside the gene matches: 11. This CDR3 is 17 amino acids long. CDR3 DNA, as far as it was read: TGTGCCAGCTCACCATACTTTGCGGGGACAGGGGAATACGAG. This translates into CASSPYFAGTGEYE. In full, the CDR3 reads CASSPYFAGTGEYEQYF.

Remarks on this clone: Coverage ceases 3 residues before the CDR3 finishes, and the germline J gene fills in the end. The chain has TRBV29-1 and TRBJ1-3; weak D call: TRBD1 (6 bases). The germline gives CDR1 SQVTM, CDR2 ANQGSEA. The CDR3 contains 15 residues. V shed 5 bases and J shed 3 bases, with 17 bases lying between them. The CDR3 bases that were read are TGCAGCGTTCGGGTCGGGGGGCTCCGTGGAAACACC. This encodes CSVRVGGLRGNT. The full CDR3 is CSVRVGGLRGNTIYF.

As for this clone: The CDR3 extends 3 residues past the end of the read, so its final part is completed from the germline J gene. V gene TRBV7-2 combines with J gene TRBJ2-2; the match to TRBD2 covers 11 bases. The CDR3 has 15 residues. CDR1 and CDR2 (germline): SGHTA, FQGNSA. Losses at the gene ends were 7 bases for V and 8 bases for J; bases not matched to a gene: 9. The CDR3 region is CASTGTSGLGGELFF. The sequenced CDR3 bases are TGTGCCAGCACCGGGACTAGCGGACTCGGAGGGGAG.

Comment on this clone: Read coverage stops 3 residues before the CDR3 terminus; the germline J gene supplies the remainder. The chain links TRBV7-2 to TRBJ1-2; D is unclear. The CDR3 has 13 amino acids. V lost 5 bases to trimming and J lost 2 bases, with 9 bases between them. Germline V gives CDR1 SGHTA, CDR2 FQGNSA. The CDR3: CASSHKQNYGYTF. CDR3 DNA (partial): TGTGCCAGCAGCCACAAACAGAACTATGGC.

Points on this clone: The sequence runs out 3 residues before the end of the CDR3; the remainder is reconstructed from the germline J gene. The V gene is TRBV19, the J gene TRBJ2-3; 7 nucleotides align to TRBD2. CDR3 length: 15 residues. V shed 8 bases, J shed 2 bases, and the junction held 10 bases outside the gene matches. The germline V gene encodes CDR1 LNHDA and CDR2 SQIVND (reference sequence). Partial CDR3 DNA: TGTGCCAGTCGTCCCGCGGGGGTGGTCACAGATACG. This encodes CASRPAGVVTDT. The entire CDR3 protein is CASRPAGVVTDTQYF.